This entry concerns a single TCR beta chain. This may arise from a read error, as a much more abundant clone is one base away. These data come from a study of T-cell reconstitution after alpha-beta-depleted transplantation in children. The CDR3 spans 13 residues. Germline V gene data show CDR1 as DFQATT and CDR2 as SNEGSKA (reference sequence). Using unique molecular identifiers, the investigators prepared the TCRbeta library. TCRdb re-analysed the PCR reads in MiXCR, keeping a single row per CDR3 protein. The table records some 200,000 distinct CDR3 sequences, about 15% of them present only once. This chain joins TRBV20-1 and TRBJ2-2; tentative D call: TRBD2 (6 bases). The sequencing here drew on PBMCs from the stem cell graft donor, taken from the stem cell graft. The sequence derives from a human donor who donated a stem cell graft to a child with acute lymphoblastic leukemia. The DNA of the CDR3 is TGCGGTGCTAGCGCCGAGTCCACCGGGGAGCTGTTTTTT. Translated, it gives CGASAESTGELFF.